The rows below give T cell receptor beta chains drawn from one sample of a study of naive and memory T cell subsets. TCRdb re-called the UMI-ligation and nested PCR reads with MiXCR, one entry per CDR3 protein. Of about 90,000 distinct CDR3 sequences listed, around 6.5% are singletons. What was sequenced was central memory CD4+ T cells from blood. The origin of the receptors is a human donor in good health. Both conserved end residues are part of each CDR3. The order of the fields is D gene, J gene, V gene, clone size, CDR3 protein, CDR3 DNA. The D gene is left open where the match is weak. Clone size is stated in some rows and not others, as once, few, many or a class when expanded.

- | TRBJ2-2 | TRBV7-9 | few | CACGNTGELFF | TGTGCCTGCGGGAACACCGGGGAGCTGTTTTTT
TRBD2 | TRBJ2-1 | TRBV30 | many | CACTHPGGGLGNEQFF | TGTGCCTGTACACATCCGGGAGGAGGGTTAGGCAATGAGCAGTTCTTC
TRBD2 | TRBJ2-7 | TRBV7-6 | many | CASSAGTSGLPYEQYF | TGTGCCAGCAGCGCTGGGACTAGCGGGTTACCCTACGAGCAGTACTTC
TRBD1 | TRBJ1-1 | TRBV7-2 | many | CASSLGPQGAGAFF | TGTGCCAGCAGCTTAGGCCCCCAGGGGGCGGGAGCTTTCTTT
- | TRBJ1-1 | TRBV6-2/TRBV6-3 | - | CASSVRGNTEAFF | TGTGCCAGCAGCGTGCGCGGGAACACTGAAGCTTTCTTT
- | TRBJ2-6 | TRBV18 | few | CASSRGNSAGANVLTF | TGTGCCAGCTCACGGGGCAATAGCGCTGGGGCCAACGTCCTGACTTTC
TRBD2 | TRBJ2-5 | TRBV14 | few | CASSQRLATQETQYF | TGTGCCAGCAGCCAGAGACTAGCGACCCAAGAGACCCAGTACTTC
TRBD1 | TRBJ1-4 | TRBV6-2/TRBV6-3 | many | CASSAGTVINEKLFF | TGTGCCAGCAGTGCCGGGACAGTGATTAATGAAAAACTGTTTTTT
- | TRBJ2-7 | TRBV20-1 | many | CSPRSSYEQYF | TGCAGTCCAAGGAGCTCCTACGAGCAGTACTTC
- | TRBJ2-7 | TRBV7-9 | - | CAAGPGSSYEQYF | TGTGCCGCAGGGCCAGGGAGCTCCTACGAGCAGTACTTC